This TCR beta chain was identified in a study of blood T cell repertoires in COVID-19. In the authors' workflow: Amplification with reference gene primers provided the estimates of nucleated cell counts. Assay: immunoSEQ multiplex PCR; the TCRdb copy retains only in-frame clones and omits some. D and trimming were read from the DNA, whereas the V and J calls and clone size are those reported in that table. The sample lists roughly 300,000 clones, roughly 90% seen once, with 5% to 7% in the top ten. Trimming shortened V by 3 bases and J by 4 bases, and 20 bases separated the two germline ends. The CDR3 sequence is 17 residues long. Germline CDR1 and CDR2: ENHRY and SYGVKD.

This sequence was found in a man younger than 35 who had recovered from COVID-19. Sequenced input: peripheral blood. The chain carries TRBV10-3 and TRBJ2-3; D gene uncertain. The CDR3 reads CAISESRATQGADTQYF. DNA of the CDR3: TGTGCCATCAGTGAATCGAGAGCGACCCAAGGCGCAGATACGCAGTATTTT.